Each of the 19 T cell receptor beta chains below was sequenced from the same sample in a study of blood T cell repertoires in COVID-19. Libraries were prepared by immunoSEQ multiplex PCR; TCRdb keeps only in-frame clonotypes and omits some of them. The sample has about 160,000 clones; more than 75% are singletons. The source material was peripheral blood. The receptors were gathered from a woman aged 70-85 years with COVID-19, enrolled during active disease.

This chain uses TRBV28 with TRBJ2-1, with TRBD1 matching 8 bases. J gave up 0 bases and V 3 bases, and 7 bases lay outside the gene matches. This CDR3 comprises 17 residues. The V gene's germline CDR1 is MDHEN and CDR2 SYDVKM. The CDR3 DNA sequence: TGTGCCAGCAGTTTTCCCCTGACAGGGGCCTCCTACAATGAGCAGTTCTTC. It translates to CASSFPLTGASYNEQFF.

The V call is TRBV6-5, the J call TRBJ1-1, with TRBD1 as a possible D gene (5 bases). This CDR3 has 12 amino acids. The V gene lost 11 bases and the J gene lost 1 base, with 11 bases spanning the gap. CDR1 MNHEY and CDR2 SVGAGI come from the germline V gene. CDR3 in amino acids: CACRGGNTEAFF. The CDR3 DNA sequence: TGTGCCTGCCGGGGGGGGAACACTGAAGCTTTCTTT.

CDR3 nucleotides: TGTGCCAGCAGTACCCCCGAGAGGGCGGTTTCACCCCTCCACTTT. It encodes CASSTPERAVSPLHF. The rearrangement links TRBV28 to TRBJ1-6; D unclear. Per germline, CDR1 MDHEN and CDR2 SYDVKM. The CDR3 length is 15 residues. V was cut by 5 bases and J by 9 bases, with 17 bases left in between. The whole variable domain, filled in from reference TRBV28 and TRBJ1-6, reads DVKVTQSSRYLVKRTGEKVFLECVQDMDHENMFWYRQDPGLGLRLIYFSYDVKMKEKGDIPEGYSVSREKKERFSLILESASTNQTSMYLCASSTPERAVSPLHFGNGTRLTVT.

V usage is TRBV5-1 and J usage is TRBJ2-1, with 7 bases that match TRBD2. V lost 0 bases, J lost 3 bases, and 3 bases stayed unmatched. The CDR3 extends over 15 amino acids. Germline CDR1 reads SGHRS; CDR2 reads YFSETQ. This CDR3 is CASSLGGGSYNEQFF. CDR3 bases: TGCGCCAGCAGCTTGGGGGGCGGGAGCTACAATGAGCAGTTCTTC.

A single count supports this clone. In DNA form, the CDR3 reads TGTGCCAGCAGTCCCCGACTAGCGGGGGCCTACGAGCAGTACTTC. This gives the protein CASSPRLAGAYEQYF. The J gene is TRBJ2-7, the V gene TRBV2; 12 bases fit TRBD2. V shed 5 bases and J 2 bases; nucleotides not matched to a gene: 4. Looked up from germline, CDR1 is SNHLY and CDR2 is FYNNEI. The CDR3 runs to 15 residues. Filled out from reference TRBV2 and TRBJ2-7, the complete variable domain reads EPEVTQTPSHQVTQMGQEVILRCVPISNHLYFYWYRQILGQKVEFLVSFYNNEISEKSEIFDDQFSVERPDGSNFTLKIRSTKLEDSAMYFCASSPRLAGAYEQYFGPGTRLTVT.

The DNA of the CDR3 is TGTGCCAGCAGTTTAAACCCGGGACAGCCTAATGAAAAACTGTTTTTT. Encoded protein: CASSLNPGQPNEKLFF. The chain employs TRBV27 and TRBJ1-4; TRBD1 matches at 7 bases. Germline trimming cut 2 bases from V and 3 bases from J; bases unmatched to any gene: 6. From germline, CDR1 is MNHEY and CDR2 SMNVEV (reference sequence). The CDR3 contains 16 residues.

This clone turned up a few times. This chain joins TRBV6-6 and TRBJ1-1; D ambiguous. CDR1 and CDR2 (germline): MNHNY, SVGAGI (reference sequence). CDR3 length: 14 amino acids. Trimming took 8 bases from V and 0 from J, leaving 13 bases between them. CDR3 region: CASRRSNLNTEAFF. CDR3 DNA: TGTGCCAGCCGTCGATCCAATCTGAACACTGAAGCTTTCTTT.

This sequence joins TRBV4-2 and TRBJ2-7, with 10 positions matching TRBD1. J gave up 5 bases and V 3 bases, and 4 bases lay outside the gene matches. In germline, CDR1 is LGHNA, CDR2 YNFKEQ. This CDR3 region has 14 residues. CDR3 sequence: CASSQGQGFHEQYF. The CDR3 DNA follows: TGTGCCAGCAGCCAGGGACAGGGGTTCCACGAGCAGTACTTC.

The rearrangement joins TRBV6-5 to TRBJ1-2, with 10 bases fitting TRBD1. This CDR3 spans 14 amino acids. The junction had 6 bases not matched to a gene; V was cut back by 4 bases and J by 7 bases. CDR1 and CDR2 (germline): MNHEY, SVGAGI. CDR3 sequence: CASSSTGGDPGYTF. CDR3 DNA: TGTGCCAGCAGTTCGACAGGGGGCGACCCTGGCTACACCTTC.

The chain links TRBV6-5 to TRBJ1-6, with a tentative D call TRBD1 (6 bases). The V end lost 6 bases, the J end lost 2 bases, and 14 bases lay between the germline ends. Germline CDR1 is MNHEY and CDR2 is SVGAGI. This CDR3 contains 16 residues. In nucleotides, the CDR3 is TGTGCCAGCAGCTACCGGACAGCCGCCTATAATTCACCCCTCCACTTT. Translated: CASSYRTAAYNSPLHF.

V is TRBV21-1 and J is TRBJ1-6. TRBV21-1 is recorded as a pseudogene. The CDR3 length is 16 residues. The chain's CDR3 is CASSKGRVSYNSPLHF. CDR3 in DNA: TGTGCCAGCAGCAAAGGGCGGGTATCCTATAATTCACCCCTCCACTTT.

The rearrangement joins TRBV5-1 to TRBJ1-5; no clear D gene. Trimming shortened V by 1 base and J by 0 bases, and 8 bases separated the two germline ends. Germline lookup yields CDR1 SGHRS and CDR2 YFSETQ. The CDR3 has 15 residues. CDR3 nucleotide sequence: TGCGCCAGCAGCTTGTTCGGGGATAGCAATCAGCCCCAGCATTTT. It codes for CASSLFGDSNQPQHF.

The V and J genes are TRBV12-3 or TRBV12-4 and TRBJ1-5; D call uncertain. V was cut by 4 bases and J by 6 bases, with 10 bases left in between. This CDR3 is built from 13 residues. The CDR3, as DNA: TGTGCCAGCAGTTCCGGGTCAGCTCAGCCCCAGCATTTT. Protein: CASSSGSAQPQHF.

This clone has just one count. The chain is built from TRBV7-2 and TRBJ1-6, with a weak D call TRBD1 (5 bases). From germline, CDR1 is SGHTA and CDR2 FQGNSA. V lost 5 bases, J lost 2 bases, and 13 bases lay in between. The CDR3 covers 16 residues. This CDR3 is CASSPKTGTYNSPLHF. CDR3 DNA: TGTGCCAGCAGCCCGAAAACAGGAACCTATAATTCACCCCTCCACTTT.

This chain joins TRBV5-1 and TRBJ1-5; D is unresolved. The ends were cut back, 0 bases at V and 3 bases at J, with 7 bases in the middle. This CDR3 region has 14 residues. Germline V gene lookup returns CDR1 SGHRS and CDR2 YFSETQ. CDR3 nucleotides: TGCGCCAGCAGCTTGGGAGGGCCCAATCAGCCCCAGCATTTT. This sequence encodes CASSLGGPNQPQHF.

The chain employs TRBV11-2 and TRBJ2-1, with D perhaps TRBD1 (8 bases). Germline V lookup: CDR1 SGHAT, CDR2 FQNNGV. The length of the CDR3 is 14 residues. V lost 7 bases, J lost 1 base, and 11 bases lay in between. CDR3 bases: TGTGCCAGCAACAGGGGGGGTTCCTACAATGAGCAGTTCTTC. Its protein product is CASNRGGSYNEQFF.

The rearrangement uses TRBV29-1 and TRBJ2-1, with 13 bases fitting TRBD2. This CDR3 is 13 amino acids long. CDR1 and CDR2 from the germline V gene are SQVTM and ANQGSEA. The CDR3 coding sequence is TGCGGCGCTTGGACTAGCGGGGGTAATGAGCAGTTCTTC. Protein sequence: CGAWTSGGNEQFF.

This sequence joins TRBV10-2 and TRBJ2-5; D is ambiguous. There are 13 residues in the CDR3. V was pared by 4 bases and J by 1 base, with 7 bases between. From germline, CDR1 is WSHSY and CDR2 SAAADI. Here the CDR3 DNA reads TGCGCCAGCAGTGGAGACATCCAAGAGACCCAGTACTTC. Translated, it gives CASSGDIQETQYF.

CDR3 sequence reads: CASSYYLDQPQHF. CDR3 DNA: TGTGCCAGCAGTTACTATCTCGATCAGCCCCAGCATTTT. The chain joins TRBV6-6 to TRBJ1-5, with D hard to call. Per germline, CDR1 MNHNY and CDR2 SVGAGI (reference sequence). The CDR3 covers 13 residues. V lost 1 base, J lost 5 bases, and 6 bases lay in between.